This record covers a single T cell receptor (beta chain). What it recognizes is unknown. A J-beta primer mix and a sample-barcoded 5' primer were used in a second PCR of roughly 7 to 12 cycles. Researchers report that each sample yielded at least 3 million CDR3-containing paired-end reads. TCRdb called the 5' RACE reads again in MiXCR, with one record for every CDR3 protein. Of around 800,000 distinct CDR3 sequences detected, around 42% appear once; the ten largest clones hold about a fifth. The CDR3 has 16 amino acids. Losses at the gene ends were 8 bases for V and 2 bases for J; bases not matched to a gene: 10. The germline V gene has CDR1 MNHEY and CDR2 SMNVEV (reference sequence). This entry comes from a study of blood T cells in healthy people across ages. Whole-study results and caveats: There was a strong correlation between TCR beta diversity and naive T cell percentage. Unsorted PBMCs ruled out conclusive naive versus antigen-experienced comparison.

Every sample gave at least 5.5 micrograms of total RNA when it was extracted. The receptor was isolated from a man in his sixties in good health. The gene calls are TRBV27 and TRBJ2-7; TRBD2 aligns across 12 bases. The sequenced sample consisted of blood. CDR3 protein: CASSRARTSGAYEQYF. The CDR3 bases are TGTGCCAGCTCAAGGGCAAGGACTAGCGGGGCCTACGAGCAGTACTTC.